This T cell receptor (beta chain) is drawn from a study of OX40 agonist ivuxolimab in advanced cancers. Turning to the study itself: Participants averaged 60 years of age (range roughly 23 to 85) and were about 85% male. Under the entry rules, prior anti-PD-1, anti-PD-L1 or anti-CTLA-4 therapy was allowed, and approximately 40% had some.

TCRdb keeps only in-frame clones here, not all; method: immunoSEQ multiplex PCR. The repertoire holds about 22,000 clones, 84% seen once, with approximately 35% in the top ten. Germline V gene sequence: CDR1 WSHSY, CDR2 SAAADI. This CDR3 has 13 residues. The germline V and J ends were trimmed by 10 bases and 0 bases, with 12 bases remaining between them. Sequenced here: CD4+ or CD8+ T cells sorted from blood, sampled in a trial of the OX40 agonist ivuxolimab. This TCR derives from an adult with an advanced solid tumor such as melanoma, head and neck, liver or kidney cancer. This chain uses TRBV10-2 with TRBJ2-5; D tentatively reads TRBD1 or TRBD2 (6 bases each). The CDR3 DNA follows: TGCGCCACCCGGGGGCTAGACCAAGAGACCCAGTACTTC. Amino acid sequence: CATRGLDQETQYF.